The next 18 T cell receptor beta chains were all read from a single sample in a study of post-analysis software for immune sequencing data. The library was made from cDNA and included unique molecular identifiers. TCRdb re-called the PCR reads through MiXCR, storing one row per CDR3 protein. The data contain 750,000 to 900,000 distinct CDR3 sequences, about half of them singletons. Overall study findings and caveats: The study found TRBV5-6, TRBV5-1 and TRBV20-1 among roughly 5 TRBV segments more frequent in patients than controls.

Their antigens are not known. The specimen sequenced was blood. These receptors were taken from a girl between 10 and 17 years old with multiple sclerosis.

The CDR3 sequence is CASSFSKLTEAFF. As DNA, the CDR3 is TGTGCCAGCAGTTTTTCCAAGTTAACTGAAGCTTTCTTT. The chain has TRBV27 and TRBJ1-1, with unresolved D. V was trimmed by 3 bases and J by 5 bases, leaving 10 bases between them. Germline CDR1 is MNHEY and CDR2 is SMNVEV (reference sequence). The length of the CDR3 is 13 residues.

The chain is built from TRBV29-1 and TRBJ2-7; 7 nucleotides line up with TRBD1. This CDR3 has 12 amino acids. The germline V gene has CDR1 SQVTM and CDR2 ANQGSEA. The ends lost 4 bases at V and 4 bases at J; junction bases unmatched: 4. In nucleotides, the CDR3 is TGCAGCGTTGCCAGGGGGAATTACGAGCAGTACTTC. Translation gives CSVARGNYEQYF.

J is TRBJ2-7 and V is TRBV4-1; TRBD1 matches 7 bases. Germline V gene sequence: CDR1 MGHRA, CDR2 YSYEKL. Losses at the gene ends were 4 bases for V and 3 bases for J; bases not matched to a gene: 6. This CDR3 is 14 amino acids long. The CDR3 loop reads CASSPPGTDYEQYF. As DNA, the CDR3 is TGCGCCAGCAGCCCCCCCGGGACAGACTACGAGCAGTACTTC.

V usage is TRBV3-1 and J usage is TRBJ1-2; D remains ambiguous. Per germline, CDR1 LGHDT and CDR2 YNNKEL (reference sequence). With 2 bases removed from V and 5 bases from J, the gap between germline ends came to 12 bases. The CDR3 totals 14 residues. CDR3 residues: CASSQRTVLYGYTF. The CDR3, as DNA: TGTGCCAGCAGCCAACGAACCGTGTTATATGGCTACACCTTC.

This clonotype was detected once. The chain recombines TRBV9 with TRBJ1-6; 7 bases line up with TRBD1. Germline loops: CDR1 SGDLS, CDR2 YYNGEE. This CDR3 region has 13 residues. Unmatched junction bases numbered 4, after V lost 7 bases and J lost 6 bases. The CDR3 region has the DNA TGTGCCAGCGGGGGACAGTCTAATTCACCCCTCCACTTT. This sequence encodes CASGGQSNSPLHF. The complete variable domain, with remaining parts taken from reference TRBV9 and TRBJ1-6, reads DSGVTQTPKHLITATGQRVTLRCSPRSGDLSVYWYQQSLDQGLQFLIQYYNGEERAKGNILERFSAQQFPDLHSELNLSSLELGDSALYFCASGGQSNSPLHFGNGTRLTVT.

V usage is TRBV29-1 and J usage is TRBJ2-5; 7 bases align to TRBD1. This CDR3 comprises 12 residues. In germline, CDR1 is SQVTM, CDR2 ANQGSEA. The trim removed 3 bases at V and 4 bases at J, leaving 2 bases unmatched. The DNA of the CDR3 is TGCAGCGTTGATTCAGGGGGAGAGACCCAGTACTTC. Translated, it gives CSVDSGGETQYF.

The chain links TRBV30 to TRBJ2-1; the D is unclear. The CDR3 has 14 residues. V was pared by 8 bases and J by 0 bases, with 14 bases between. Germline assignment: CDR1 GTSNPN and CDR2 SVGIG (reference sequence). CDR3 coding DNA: TGTGCCCCCCCACGGACGAGCTCCTACAATGAGCAGTTCTTC. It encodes CAPPRTSSYNEQFF.

The CDR3 DNA is TGCAGTGCAAATCCGGTGCCATCCTACAATGAGCAGTTCTTC. Protein: CSANPVPSYNEQFF. The rearrangement links TRBV20-1 to TRBJ2-1, with unresolved D. This CDR3 is built from 14 residues. CDR1 DFQATT and CDR2 SNEGSKA come from the germline V gene (reference sequence). V was trimmed by 6 bases and J by 1 base, leaving 13 bases between them.

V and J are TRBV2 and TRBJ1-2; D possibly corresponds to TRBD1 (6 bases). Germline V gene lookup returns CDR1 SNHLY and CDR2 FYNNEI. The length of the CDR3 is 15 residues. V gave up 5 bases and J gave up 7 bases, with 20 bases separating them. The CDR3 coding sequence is TGTGCCAGCAGTCCTCTGCAGGGGCGCCTTCGTGGCTACACCTTC. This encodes CASSPLQGRLRGYTF.

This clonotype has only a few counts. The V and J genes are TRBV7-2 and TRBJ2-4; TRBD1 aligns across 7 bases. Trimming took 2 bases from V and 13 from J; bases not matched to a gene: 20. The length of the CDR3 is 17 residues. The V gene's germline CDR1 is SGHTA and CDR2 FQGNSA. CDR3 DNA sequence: TGTGCCAGCAGCTTAACCGGACAGGACCCCCCGCTGAGGGAGCAGTACTTC. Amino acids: CASSLTGQDPPLREQYF.

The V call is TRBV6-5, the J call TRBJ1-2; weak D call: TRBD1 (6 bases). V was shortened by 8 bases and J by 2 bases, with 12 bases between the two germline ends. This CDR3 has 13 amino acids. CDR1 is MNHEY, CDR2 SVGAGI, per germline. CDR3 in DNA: TGTGCCAGCGGGAAAACAGGGAACTATGGCTACACCTTC. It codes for CASGKTGNYGYTF.

Here the CDR3 reads CASSLLGGSTDTQYF. The CDR3 region has the DNA TGTGCCAGCAGTCTCCTGGGGGGTAGCACAGATACGCAGTATTTT. The V call is TRBV7-3, the J call TRBJ2-3, with D tentatively TRBD2 (6 bases). Germline loops: CDR1 SGHTA, CDR2 FQGTGA. Trimming cost V 6 bases and J 0 bases, with 13 bases left between them. The CDR3 extends over 15 amino acids.

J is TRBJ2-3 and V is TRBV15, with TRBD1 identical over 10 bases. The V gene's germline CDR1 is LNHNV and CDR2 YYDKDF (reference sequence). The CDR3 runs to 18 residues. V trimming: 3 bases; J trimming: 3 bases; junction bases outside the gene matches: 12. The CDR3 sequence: CATSSSPRQGARTDTQYF. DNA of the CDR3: TGTGCCACCAGCAGCTCGCCTAGACAGGGGGCGAGGACAGATACGCAGTATTTT.

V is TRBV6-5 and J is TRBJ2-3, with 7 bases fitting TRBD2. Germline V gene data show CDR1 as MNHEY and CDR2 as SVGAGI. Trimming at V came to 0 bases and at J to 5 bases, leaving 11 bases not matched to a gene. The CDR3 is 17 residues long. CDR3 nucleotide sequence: TGTGCCAGCAGTTACTCGACCGGCGGGAGCGTGCAAGATACGCAGTATTTT. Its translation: CASSYSTGGSVQDTQYF.

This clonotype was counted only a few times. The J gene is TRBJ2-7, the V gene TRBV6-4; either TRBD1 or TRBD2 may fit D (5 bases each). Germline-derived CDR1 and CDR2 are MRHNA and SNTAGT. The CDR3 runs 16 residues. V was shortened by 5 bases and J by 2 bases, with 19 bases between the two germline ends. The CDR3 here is CASSSPGTEGTYEQYF. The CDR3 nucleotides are TGTGCCAGCAGTTCTCCCGGGACCGAGGGGACCTACGAGCAGTACTTC.

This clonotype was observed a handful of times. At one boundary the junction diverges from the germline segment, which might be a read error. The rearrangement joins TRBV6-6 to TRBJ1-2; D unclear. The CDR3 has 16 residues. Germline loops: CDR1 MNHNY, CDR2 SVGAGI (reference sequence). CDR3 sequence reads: CASSYSSAKLNYDYTF. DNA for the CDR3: TGTGCCAGCAGTTACTCGTCCGCAAAGCTTAACTATGACTACACCTTC.

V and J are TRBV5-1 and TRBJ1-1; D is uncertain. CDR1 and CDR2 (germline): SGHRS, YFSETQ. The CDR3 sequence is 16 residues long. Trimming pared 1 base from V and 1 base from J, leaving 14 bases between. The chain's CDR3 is CASSLWVPAANTEAFF. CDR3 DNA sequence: TGCGCCAGCAGCTTGTGGGTCCCTGCGGCGAACACTGAAGCTTTCTTT.

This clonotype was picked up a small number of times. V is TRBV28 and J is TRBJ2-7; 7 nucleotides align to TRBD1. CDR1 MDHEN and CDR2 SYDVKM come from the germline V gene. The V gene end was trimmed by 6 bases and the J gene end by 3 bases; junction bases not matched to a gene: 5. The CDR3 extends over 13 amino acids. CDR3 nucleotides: TGTGCCAGCAGGAGACAGGGAATCTACGAGCAGTACTTC. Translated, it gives CASRRQGIYEQYF.